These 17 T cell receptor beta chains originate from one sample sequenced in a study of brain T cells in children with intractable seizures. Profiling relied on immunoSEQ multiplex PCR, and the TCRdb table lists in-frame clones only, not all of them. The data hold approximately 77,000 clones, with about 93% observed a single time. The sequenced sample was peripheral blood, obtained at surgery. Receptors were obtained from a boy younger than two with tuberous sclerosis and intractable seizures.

Here the CDR3 reads CASRERTEAFF. As DNA, the CDR3 is TGCGCCAGCAGGGAAAGGACTGAAGCTTTCTTT. The chain is built from TRBV5-1 and TRBJ1-1; D uncertain. Germline values: CDR1 SGHRS, CDR2 YFSETQ. With 5 bases removed from V and 5 bases from J, the gap between germline ends came to 7 bases. The CDR3 has 11 residues.

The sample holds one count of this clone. CDR3: CASSLGDSNYEQYF. Here the CDR3 DNA reads TGTGCCAGCAGCTTAGGGGACAGCAACTACGAGCAGTACTTC. This chain connects TRBV11-2 to TRBJ2-7; 7 bases fit TRBD1. Germline CDR1 and CDR2: SGHAT and FQNNGV. CDR3 length: 14 residues. Trimming at V came to 1 base and at J to 3 bases, leaving 3 bases not matched to a gene. Full variable domain (outside the CDR3, taken from reference TRBV11-2 and TRBJ2-7): EAGVAQSPRYKIIEKRQSVAFWCNPISGHATLYWYQQILGQGPKLLIQFQNNGVVDDSQLPKDRFSAERLKGVDSTLKIQPAKLEDSAVYLCASSLGDSNYEQYFGPGTRLTVT.

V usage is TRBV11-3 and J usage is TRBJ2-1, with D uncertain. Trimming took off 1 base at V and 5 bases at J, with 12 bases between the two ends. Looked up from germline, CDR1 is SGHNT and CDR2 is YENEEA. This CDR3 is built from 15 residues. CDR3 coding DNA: TGTGCCAGCAGCTTAGTTCCGACTTTTCACAATGAGCAGTTCTTC. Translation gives CASSLVPTFHNEQFF.

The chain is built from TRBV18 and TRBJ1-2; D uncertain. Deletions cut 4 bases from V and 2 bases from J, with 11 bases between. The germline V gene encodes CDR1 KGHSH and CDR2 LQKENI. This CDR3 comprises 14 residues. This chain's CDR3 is CASSRTGSNYGYTF. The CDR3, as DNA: TGTGCCAGCTCACGGACGGGGTCCAACTATGGCTACACCTTC.

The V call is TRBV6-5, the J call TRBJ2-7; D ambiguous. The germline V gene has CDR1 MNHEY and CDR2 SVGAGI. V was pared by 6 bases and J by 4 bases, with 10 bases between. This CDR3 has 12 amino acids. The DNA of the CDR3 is TGTGCCAGCAGCCTTAACAGTTACGAGCAGTACTTC. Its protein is CASSLNSYEQYF.

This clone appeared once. This CDR3 reads CASSEPGLAGVAGELFF. In DNA, the CDR3 is TGTGCCAGCAGTGAACCGGGACTAGCGGGAGTCGCCGGGGAGCTGTTTTTT. The chain carries TRBV6-1 and TRBJ2-2, with TRBD2 matching over 14 bases. Germline assignment: CDR1 MNHNS and CDR2 SASEGT. CDR3 size: 17 residues. V lost 2 bases to trimming and J lost 6 bases; unmatched junction nucleotides: 5.

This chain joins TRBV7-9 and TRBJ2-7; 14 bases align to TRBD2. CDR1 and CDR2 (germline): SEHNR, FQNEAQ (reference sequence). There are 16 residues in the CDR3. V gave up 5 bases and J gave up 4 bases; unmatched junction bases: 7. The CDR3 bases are TGTGCCAGCAGCCCTGGGACTAGCGGGAGACAGTACGAGCAGTACTTC. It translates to CASSPGTSGRQYEQYF.

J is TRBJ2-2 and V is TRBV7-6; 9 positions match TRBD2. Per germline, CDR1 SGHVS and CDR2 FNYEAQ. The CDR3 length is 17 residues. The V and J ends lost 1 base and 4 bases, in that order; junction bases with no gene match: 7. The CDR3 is CASSLEPSGDPTGELFF. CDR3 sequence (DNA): TGTGCCAGCAGCTTAGAGCCTAGCGGGGACCCCACCGGGGAGCTGTTTTTT.

The CDR3 DNA reads as TGTGCCAGCAGCCAATCGGGAAATCAAGAGACCCAGTACTTC. It is translated as CASSQSGNQETQYF. The V call is TRBV3-1 (or the pseudogene TRBV3-2), the J call TRBJ2-5; perhaps TRBD2 as D (5 bases). Germline loops: CDR1 LGHDT, CDR2 YNNKEL (reference sequence). V was trimmed by 2 bases and J by 2 bases, leaving 9 bases between them. The CDR3 runs 14 residues.

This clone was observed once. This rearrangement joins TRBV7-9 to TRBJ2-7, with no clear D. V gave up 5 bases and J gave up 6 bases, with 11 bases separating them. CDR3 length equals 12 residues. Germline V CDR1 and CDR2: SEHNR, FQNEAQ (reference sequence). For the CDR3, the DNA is TGTGCCAGCAGCGCAGAGTATCCCGAGCAGTACTTC. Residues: CASSAEYPEQYF.

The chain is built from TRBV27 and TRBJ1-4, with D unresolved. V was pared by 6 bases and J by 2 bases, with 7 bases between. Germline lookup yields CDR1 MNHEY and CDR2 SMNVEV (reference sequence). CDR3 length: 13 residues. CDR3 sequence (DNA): TGTGCCAGCAGCCCATTTACTAATGAAAAACTGTTTTTT. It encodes CASSPFTNEKLFF.

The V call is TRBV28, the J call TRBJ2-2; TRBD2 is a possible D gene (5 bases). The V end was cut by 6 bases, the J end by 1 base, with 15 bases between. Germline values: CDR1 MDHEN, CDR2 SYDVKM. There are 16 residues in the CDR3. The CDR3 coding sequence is TGTGCCAGCAGGACCCCTAGCAGACAGAACACCGGGGAGCTGTTTTTT. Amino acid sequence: CASRTPSRQNTGELFF.

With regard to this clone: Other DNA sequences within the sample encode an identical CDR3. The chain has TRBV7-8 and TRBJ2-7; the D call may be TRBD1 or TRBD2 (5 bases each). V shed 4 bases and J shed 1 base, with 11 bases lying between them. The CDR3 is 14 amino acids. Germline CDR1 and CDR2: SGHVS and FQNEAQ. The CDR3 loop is CASSSRDGSYEQYF. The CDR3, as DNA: TGTGCCAGCAGCTCCCGGGACGGTTCCTACGAGCAGTACTTC.

This CDR3 reads CATRTRADTQYF. CDR3 coding DNA: TGTGCCACCAGAACCAGGGCAGATACGCAGTATTTT. V gene TRBV6-6 combines with J gene TRBJ2-3; D perhaps matches TRBD1 (5 bases). CDR3 length: 12 amino acids. Germline V lookup: CDR1 MNHNY, CDR2 SVGAGI (reference sequence). The V and J ends lost 10 bases and 4 bases respectively, with 12 bases between them.

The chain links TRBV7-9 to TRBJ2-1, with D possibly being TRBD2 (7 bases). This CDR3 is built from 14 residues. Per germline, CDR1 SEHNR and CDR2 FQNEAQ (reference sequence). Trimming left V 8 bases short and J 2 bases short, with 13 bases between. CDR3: CASPGGLTYNEQFF. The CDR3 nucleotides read TGTGCCAGCCCGGGGGGCCTTACCTACAATGAGCAGTTCTTC.

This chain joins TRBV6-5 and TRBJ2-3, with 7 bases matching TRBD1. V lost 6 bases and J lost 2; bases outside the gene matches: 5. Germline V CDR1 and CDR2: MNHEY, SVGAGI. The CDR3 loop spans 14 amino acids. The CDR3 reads CASRFRGFTDTQYF. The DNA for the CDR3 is TGTGCCAGCAGGTTCAGGGGGTTCACAGATACGCAGTATTTT.

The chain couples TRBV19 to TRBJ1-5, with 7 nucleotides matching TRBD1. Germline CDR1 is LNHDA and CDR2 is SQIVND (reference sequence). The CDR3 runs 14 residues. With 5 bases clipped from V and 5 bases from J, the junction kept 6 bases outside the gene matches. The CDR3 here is CASSVDRSYQPQHF. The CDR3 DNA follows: TGTGCCAGTAGTGTGGACAGGTCGTATCAGCCCCAGCATTTT.